This record looks at one T cell receptor (beta chain) sequence and its context. Its antigen is as yet unknown. The repertoire was sequenced with immunoSEQ multiplex PCR; TCRdb's copy has only in-frame clones and lacks some. The table shows approximately 58,000 clones, with around 93% occurring only once. The sample is drawn from a study of PD-1 blockade in classical Hodgkin lymphoma. On the study more broadly: Patients were dosed intravenously with nivolumab at 3 mg/kg every 2 weeks. Study conclusions and caveats: Repertoire differences lack defined causes, possibly disease activity or prior therapy.

CDR1 MNHEY and CDR2 SVGAGI come from the germline V gene. J lost 4 bases, V lost 2 bases, and 1 base had no gene match. The CDR3 has 13 amino acids. Brentuximab vedotin exposure varied, and every patient relapsed after autologous stem cell transplantation. The J gene is TRBJ1-2, the V gene TRBV6-5; 7 bases are shared with TRBD1. Sequencing was performed on peripheral blood mononuclear cells (PBMCs), taken before the second cycle of nivolumab. This receptor was taken from a human donor with classical Hodgkin lymphoma. CDR3 nucleotide sequence: TGTGCCAGCAGTTACGACAGGGCCTATGGCTACACCTTC. Its translation is CASSYDRAYGYTF.